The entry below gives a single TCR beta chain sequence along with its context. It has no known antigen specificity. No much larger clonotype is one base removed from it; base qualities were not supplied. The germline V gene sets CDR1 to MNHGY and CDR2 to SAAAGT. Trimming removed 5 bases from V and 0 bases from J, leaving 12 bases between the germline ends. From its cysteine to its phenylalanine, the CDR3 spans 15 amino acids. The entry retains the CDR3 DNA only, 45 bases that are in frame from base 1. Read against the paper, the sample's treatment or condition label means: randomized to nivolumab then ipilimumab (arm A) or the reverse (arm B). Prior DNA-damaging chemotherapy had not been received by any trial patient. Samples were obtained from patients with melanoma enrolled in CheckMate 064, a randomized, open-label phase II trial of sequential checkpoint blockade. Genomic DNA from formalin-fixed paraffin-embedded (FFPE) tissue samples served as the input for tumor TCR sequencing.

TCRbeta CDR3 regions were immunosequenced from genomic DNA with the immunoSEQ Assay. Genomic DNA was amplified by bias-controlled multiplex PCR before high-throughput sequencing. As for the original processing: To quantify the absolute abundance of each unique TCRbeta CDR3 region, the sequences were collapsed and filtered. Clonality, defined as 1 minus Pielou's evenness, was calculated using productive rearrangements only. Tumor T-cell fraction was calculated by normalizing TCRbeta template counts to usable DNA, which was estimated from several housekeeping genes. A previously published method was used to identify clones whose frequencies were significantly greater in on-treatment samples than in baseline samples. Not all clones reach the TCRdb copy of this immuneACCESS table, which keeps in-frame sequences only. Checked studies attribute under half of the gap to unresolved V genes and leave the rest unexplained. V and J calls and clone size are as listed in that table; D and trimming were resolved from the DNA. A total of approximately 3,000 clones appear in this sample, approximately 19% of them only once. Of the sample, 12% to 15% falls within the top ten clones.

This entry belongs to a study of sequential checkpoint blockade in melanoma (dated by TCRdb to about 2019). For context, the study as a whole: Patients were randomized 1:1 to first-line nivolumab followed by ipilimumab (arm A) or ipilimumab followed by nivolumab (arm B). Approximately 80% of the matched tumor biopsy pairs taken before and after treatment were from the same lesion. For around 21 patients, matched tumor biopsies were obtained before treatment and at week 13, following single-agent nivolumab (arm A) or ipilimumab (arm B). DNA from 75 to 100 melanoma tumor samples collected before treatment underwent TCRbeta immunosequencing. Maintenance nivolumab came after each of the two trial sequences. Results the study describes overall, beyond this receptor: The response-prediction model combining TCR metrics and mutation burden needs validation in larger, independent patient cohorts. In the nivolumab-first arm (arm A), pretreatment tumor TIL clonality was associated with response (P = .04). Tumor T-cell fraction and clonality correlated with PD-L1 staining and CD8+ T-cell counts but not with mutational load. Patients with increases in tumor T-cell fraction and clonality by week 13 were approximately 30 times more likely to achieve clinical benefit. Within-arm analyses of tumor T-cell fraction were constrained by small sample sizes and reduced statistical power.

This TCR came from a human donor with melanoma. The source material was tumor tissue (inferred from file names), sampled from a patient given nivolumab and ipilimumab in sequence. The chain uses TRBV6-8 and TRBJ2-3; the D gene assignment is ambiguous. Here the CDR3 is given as CASSDVPSSTDTQYF. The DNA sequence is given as TGTGCCAGCAGTGACGTGCCTAGTAGCACAGATACGCAGTATTTT.